Only a few counts were recorded for the clone carrying this T cell receptor beta chain. Deletions cut 2 bases from V and 8 bases from J, with 12 bases between. The CDR3 spans 13 residues. The sample comes from a study of blood T cell repertoires in COVID-19. Sequencing was performed with immunoSEQ multiplex PCR; in TCRdb, only in-frame clones are kept and a portion is missing. Here the sample spans under 350,000 clones, 86% being singletons. The sequenced sample consisted of PBMCs or T cells enriched from blood (not recorded which). The receptor's source is a middle-aged woman with acute COVID-19. The chain employs TRBV12-3 or TRBV12-4 and TRBJ1-2; D uncertain. CDR3 sequence (DNA): TGTGCCAGCAGTTTAAGTGGCCACCTCGGCTACACCTTC. Protein product: CASSLSGHLGYTF.